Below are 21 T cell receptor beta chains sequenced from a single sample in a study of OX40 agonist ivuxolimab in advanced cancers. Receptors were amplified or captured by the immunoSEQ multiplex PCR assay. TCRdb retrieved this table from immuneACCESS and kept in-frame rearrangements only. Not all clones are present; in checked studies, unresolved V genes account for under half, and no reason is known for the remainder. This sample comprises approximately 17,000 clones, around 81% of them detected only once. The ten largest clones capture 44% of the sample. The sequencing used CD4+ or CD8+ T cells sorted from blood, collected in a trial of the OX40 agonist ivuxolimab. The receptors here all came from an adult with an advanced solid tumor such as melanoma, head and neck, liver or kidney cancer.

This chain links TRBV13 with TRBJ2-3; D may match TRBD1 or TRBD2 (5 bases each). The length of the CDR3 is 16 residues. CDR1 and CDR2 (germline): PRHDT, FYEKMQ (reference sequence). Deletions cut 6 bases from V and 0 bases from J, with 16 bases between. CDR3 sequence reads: CASRNRRTGSTDTQYF. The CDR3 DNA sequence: TGTGCCAGCAGAAACAGGAGGACGGGGAGCACAGATACGCAGTATTTT.

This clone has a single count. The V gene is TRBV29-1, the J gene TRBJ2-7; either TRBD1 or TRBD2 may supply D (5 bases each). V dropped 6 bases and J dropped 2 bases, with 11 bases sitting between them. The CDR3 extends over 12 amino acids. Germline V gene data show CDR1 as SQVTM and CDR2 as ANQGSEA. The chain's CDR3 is CSVTGTAYEQYF. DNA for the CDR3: TGCAGCGTAACCGGGACCGCCTACGAGCAGTACTTC.

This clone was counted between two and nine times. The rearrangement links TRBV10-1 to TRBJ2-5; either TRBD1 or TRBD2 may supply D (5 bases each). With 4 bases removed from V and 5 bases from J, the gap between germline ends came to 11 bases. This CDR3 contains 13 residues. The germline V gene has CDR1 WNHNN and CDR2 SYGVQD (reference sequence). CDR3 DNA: TGCGCCAGCAGTGTGGGGACGGGCGAGACCCAGTACTTC. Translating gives CASSVGTGETQYF.

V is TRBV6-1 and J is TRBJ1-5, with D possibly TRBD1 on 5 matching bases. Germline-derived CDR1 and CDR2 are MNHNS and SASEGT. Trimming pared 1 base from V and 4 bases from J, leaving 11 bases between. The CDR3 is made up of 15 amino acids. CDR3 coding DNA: TGTGCCAGCAGTGAAGTGACAGCGGGGAATCAGCCCCAGCATTTT. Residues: CASSEVTAGNQPQHF.

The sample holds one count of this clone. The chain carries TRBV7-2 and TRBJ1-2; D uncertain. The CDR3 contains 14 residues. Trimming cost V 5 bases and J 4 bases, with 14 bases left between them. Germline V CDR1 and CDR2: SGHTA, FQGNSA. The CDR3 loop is CASSPGRTFYGYTF. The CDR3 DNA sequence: TGTGCCAGCAGCCCTGGGCGTACCTTCTATGGCTACACCTTC. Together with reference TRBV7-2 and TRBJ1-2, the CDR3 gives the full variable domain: GAGVSQSPSNKVTEKGKDVELRCDPISGHTALYWYRQSLGQGLEFLIYFQGNSAPDKSGLPSDRFSAERTGGSVSTLTIQRTQQEDSAVYLCASSPGRTFYGYTFGSGTRLTVV.

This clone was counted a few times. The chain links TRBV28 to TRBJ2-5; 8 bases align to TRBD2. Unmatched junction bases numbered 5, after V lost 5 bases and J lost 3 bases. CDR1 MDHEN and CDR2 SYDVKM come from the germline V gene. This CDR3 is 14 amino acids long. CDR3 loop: CASSPLSGEETQYF. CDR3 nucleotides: TGTGCCAGCAGTCCCCTTAGCGGGGAAGAGACCCAGTACTTC.

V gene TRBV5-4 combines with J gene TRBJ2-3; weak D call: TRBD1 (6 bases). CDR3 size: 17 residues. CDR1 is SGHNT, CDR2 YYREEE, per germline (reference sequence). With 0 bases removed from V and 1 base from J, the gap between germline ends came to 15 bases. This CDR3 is CASSLVVGARGTDTQYF. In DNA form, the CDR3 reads TGTGCCAGCAGCTTGGTTGTGGGGGCCCGCGGCACAGATACGCAGTATTTT. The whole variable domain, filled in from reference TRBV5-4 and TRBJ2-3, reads ETGVTQSPTHLIKTRGQQVTLRCSSQSGHNTVSWYQQALGQGPQFIFQYYREEENGRGNFPPRFSGLQFPNYSSELNVNALELDDSALYLCASSLVVGARGTDTQYFGPGTRLTVL.

CDR3 nucleotides: TGTGCCAGCAGCTTAGGGCTAATGAAGGGCGAGCAGTACTTC. Its translation is CASSLGLMKGEQYF. The chain uses TRBV13 and TRBJ2-7; D uncertain. Germline lookup yields CDR1 PRHDT and CDR2 FYEKMQ (reference sequence). Trimming cost V 0 bases and J 6 bases, with 12 bases left between them. CDR3 size: 14 residues.

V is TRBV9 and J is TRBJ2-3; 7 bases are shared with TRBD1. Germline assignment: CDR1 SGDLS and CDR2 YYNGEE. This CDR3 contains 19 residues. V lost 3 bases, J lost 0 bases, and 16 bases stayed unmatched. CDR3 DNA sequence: TGTGCCAGCAGCGCCCCGACAGGGCCCCGGCACCAAAGCACAGATACGCAGTATTTT. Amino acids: CASSAPTGPRHQSTDTQYF.

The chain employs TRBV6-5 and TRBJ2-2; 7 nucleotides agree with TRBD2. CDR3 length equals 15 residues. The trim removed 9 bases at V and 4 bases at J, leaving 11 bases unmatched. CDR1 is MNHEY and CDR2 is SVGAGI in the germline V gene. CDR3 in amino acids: CASSRAGVSTGELFF. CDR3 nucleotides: TGTGCCAGTTCAAGGGCGGGGGTGAGCACCGGGGAGCTGTTTTTT.

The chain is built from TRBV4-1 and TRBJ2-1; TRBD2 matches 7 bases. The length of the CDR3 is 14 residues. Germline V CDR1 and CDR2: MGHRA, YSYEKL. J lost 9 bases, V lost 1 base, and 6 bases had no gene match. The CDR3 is CASSQGGGSIEQFF. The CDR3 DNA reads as TGCGCCAGCAGCCAAGGGGGGGGGTCGATTGAGCAGTTCTTC.

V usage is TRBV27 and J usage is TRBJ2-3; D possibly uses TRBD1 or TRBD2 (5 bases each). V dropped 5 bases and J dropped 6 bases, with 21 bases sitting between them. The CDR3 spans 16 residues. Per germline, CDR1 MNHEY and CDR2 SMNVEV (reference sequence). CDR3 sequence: CASSPKRGSYRDTQYF. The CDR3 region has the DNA TGTGCCAGCAGTCCAAAGAGGGGTTCCTACAGGGATACGCAGTATTTT.

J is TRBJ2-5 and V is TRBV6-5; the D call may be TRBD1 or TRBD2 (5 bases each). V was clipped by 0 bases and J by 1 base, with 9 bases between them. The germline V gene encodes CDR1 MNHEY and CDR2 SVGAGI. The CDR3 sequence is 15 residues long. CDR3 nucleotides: TGTGCCAGCAGTTACTCGGGACGAAGCCAAGAGACCCAGTACTTC. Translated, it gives CASSYSGRSQETQYF.

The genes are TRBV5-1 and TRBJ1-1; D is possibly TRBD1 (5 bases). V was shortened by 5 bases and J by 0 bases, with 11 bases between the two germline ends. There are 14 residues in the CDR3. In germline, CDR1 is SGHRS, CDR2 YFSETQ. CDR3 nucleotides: TGCGCCAGCAGGGTTCAGGGCATGAACACTGAAGCTTTCTTT. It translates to CASRVQGMNTEAFF.

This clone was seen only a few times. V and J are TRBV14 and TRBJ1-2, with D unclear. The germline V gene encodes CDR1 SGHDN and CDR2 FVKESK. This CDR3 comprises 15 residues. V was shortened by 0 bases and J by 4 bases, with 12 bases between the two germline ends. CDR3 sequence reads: CASSQDVRGFYGYTF. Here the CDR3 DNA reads TGTGCCAGCAGCCAAGATGTAAGAGGGTTCTATGGCTACACCTTC.

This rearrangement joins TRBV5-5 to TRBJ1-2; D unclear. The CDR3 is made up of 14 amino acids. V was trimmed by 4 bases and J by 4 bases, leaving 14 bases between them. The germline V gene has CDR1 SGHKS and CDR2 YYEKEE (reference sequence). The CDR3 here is CASSPHRSGYGYTF. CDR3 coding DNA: TGTGCCAGCAGCCCACATCGAAGTGGCTATGGCTACACCTTC.

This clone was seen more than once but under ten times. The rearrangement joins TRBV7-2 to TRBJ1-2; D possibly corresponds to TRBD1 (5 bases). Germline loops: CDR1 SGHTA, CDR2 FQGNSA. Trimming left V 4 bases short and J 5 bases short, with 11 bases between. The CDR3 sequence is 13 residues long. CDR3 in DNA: TGTGCCAGCAGCTCCCTAGGGGTTTATGGCTACACCTTC. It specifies CASSSLGVYGYTF.

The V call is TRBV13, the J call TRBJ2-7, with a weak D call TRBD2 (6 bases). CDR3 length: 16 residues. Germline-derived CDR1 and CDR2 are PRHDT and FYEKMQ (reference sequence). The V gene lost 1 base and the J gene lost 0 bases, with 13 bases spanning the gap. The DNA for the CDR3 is TGTGCCAGCAGCTTAGTGGGGCTAGCGAGCTCCTACGAGCAGTACTTC. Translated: CASSLVGLASSYEQYF.

The CDR3 DNA reads as TGCGCCAGCAGCCTTGAGAGACAGGGTCCCTACGAGCAGTACTTC. Translated, it gives CASSLERQGPYEQYF. V gene TRBV4-3 combines with J gene TRBJ2-7; 7 bases map to TRBD1. Trimming cost V 4 bases and J 2 bases; bases outside gene matches: 8. The CDR3 is 15 residues long. Germline-derived CDR1 and CDR2 are LGHNA and YSLEER.

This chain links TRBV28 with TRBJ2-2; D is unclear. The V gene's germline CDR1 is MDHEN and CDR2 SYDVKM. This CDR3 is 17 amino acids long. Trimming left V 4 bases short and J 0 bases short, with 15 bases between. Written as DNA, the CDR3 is TGTGCCAGCAGTTCCCCCAGGAGCTACACGAACACCGGGGAGCTGTTTTTT. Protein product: CASSSPRSYTNTGELFF. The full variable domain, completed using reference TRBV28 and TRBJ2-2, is DVKVTQSSRYLVKRTGEKVFLECVQDMDHENMFWYRQDPGLGLRLIYFSYDVKMKEKGDIPEGYSVSREKKERFSLILESASTNQTSMYLCASSSPRSYTNTGELFFGEGSRLTVL.

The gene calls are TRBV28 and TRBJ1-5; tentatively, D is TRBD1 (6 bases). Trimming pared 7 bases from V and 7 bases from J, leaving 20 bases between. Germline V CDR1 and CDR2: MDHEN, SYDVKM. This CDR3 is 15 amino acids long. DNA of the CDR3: TGTGCCAGCACCGTTGGGGGCAGGGGTAGCCAGCCCCAGCATTTT. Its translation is CASTVGGRGSQPQHF.